The 6 T cell receptor beta chains below were found in one sample sequenced in a study of T cells in Graves' hyperthyroidism and ophthalmopathy. RNA transcripts gave rise to amplified TCR beta CDR3 regions. The TCR CDR3 was amplified in a first-round RT-PCR using the HTBI primer set. TCRdb recomputed calls from the multiplex PCR reads with MiXCR, one row per CDR3 protein. The table records around 620,000 distinct CDR3 sequences, 11% to 15% of them present only once. The sample was blood. The source of these receptors is a young woman with Graves' ophthalmopathy.

The genes are TRBV2 and TRBJ2-5; 8 nucleotides match TRBD2. V lost 8 bases and J lost 2; bases outside the gene matches: 16. CDR3 length: 17 amino acids. Germline CDR1 SNHLY, CDR2 FYNNEI. The CDR3 protein is CASSPPGRAPLQETQYF. CDR3 in DNA: TGTGCCAGCTCACCACCCGGGAGGGCCCCCCTGCAAGAGACCCAGTACTTC. Combining the CDR3 with reference TRBV2 and TRBJ2-5 gives the whole variable domain EPEVTQTPSHQVTQMGQEVILRCVPISNHLYFYWYRQILGQKVEFLVSFYNNEISEKSEIFDDQFSVERPDGSNFTLKIRSTKLEDSAMYFCASSPPGRAPLQETQYFGPGTRLLVL.

The CDR3 DNA reads TGTGCCATCAGTGATAGCGGGAGCCGGGAGACCCAGTACTTC. Amino acid sequence: CAISDSGSRETQYF. The V call is TRBV10-3, the J call TRBJ2-5; 9 nucleotides match TRBD2. The V gene's germline CDR1 is ENHRY and CDR2 SYGVKD. There are 14 residues in the CDR3. V gave up 3 bases and J gave up 5 bases; unmatched junction bases: 4.

This clonotype came up a few times. V gene TRBV27 combines with J gene TRBJ1-1, with TRBD1 identical over 7 bases. The CDR3 has 14 residues. Germline assignment: CDR1 MNHEY and CDR2 SMNVEV (reference sequence). Unmatched junction bases numbered 7, after V lost 5 bases and J lost 4 bases. CDR3 residues: CASSSKGAATEAFF. DNA of the CDR3: TGTGCCAGCAGTAGTAAGGGGGCGGCCACTGAAGCTTTCTTT.

This clonotype was counted many times. This rearrangement joins TRBV20-1 to TRBJ2-1; unclear D gene. This CDR3 is built from 14 residues. Germline CDR1 is DFQATT and CDR2 is SNEGSKA (reference sequence). V was pared by 2 bases and J by 8 bases, with 16 bases between. CDR3 nucleotide sequence: TGCAGTGCTAGAAGCACTACCCGGAACTATGAGCAGTTCTTC. Translating it yields CSARSTTRNYEQFF.

The J gene is TRBJ2-7, the V gene TRBV7-9, with 7 positions matching TRBD2. Germline-derived CDR1 and CDR2 are SEHNR and FQNEAQ (reference sequence). V lost 5 bases to trimming and J lost 2 bases; unmatched junction nucleotides: 9. The CDR3 runs to 15 residues. The CDR3 DNA reads as TGTGCCAGCAGCCAAGTGGGAGGGGTGGCCTACGAGCAGTACTTC. It yields the protein CASSQVGGVAYEQYF.

The chain links TRBV7-9 to TRBJ1-1, with D hard to call. The ends were cut back, 5 bases at V and 4 bases at J, with 14 bases in the middle. The CDR3 spans 14 residues. The germline gives CDR1 SEHNR, CDR2 FQNEAQ (reference sequence). CDR3 nucleotides: TGTGCCAGCAGCCCGGCTCTCGCGGTCACTGAAGCTTTCTTT. This codes for CASSPALAVTEAFF.